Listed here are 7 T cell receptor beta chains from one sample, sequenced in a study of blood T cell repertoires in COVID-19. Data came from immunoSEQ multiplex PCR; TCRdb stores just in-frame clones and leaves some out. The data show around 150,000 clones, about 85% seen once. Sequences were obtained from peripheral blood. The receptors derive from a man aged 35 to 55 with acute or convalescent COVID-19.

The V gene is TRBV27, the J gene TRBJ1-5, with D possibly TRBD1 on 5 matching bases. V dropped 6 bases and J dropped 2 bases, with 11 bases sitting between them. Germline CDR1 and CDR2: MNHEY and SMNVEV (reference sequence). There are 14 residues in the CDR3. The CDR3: CASSGGFGNQPQHF. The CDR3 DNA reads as TGTGCCAGCAGCGGGGGATTCGGCAATCAGCCCCAGCATTTT.

CDR3 loop: CASRPQALSGNTIYF. The CDR3 bases are TGTGCCAGCCGCCCCCAGGCCCTCTCTGGAAACACCATATATTTT. The genes are TRBV13 and TRBJ1-3; D is uncertain. Between the trimmed V and J ends, which lost 8 bases and 0 bases, there was a span of 14 bases. CDR1 PRHDT and CDR2 FYEKMQ come from the germline V gene (reference sequence). The CDR3 loop spans 15 amino acids. Drawing the rest from reference TRBV13 and TRBJ1-3, the complete variable domain is AAGVIQSPRHLIKEKRETATLKCYPIPRHDTVYWYQQGPGQDPQFLISFYEKMQSDKGSIPDRFSAQQFSDYHSELNMSSLELGDSALYFCASRPQALSGNTIYFGEGSWLTVV.

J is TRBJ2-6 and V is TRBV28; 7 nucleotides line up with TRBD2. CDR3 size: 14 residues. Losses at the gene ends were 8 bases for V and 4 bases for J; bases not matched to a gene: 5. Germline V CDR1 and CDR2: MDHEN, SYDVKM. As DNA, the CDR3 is TGTGCCAGCGCCTCGGGGGGAGGGGCCAACGTCCTGACTTTC. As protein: CASASGGGANVLTF.

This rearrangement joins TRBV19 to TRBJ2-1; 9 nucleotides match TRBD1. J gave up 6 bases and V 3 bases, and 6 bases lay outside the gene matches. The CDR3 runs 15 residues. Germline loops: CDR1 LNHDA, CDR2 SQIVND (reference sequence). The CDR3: CASSILQGAGNEQFF. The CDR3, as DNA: TGTGCCAGTAGTATCCTACAGGGGGCCGGCAATGAGCAGTTCTTC.

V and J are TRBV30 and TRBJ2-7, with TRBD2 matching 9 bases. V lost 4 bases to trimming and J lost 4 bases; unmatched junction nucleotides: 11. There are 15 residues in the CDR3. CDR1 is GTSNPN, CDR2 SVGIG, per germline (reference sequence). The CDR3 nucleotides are TGTGCCTGGAAGGAGGGAGCGGGGGGCCTGTACGAGCAGTACTTC. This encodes CAWKEGAGGLYEQYF.

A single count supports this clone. The CDR3 reads CASSTRTGGGIGTEAFF. The CDR3 DNA sequence: TGTGCCAGCAGTACGCGGACAGGGGGCGGTATAGGCACTGAAGCTTTCTTT. The chain recombines TRBV27 with TRBJ1-1, with 11 bases fitting TRBD1. This CDR3 has 17 residues. Germline loops: CDR1 MNHEY, CDR2 SMNVEV (reference sequence). Losses at the gene ends were 5 bases for V and 4 bases for J; bases not matched to a gene: 12.

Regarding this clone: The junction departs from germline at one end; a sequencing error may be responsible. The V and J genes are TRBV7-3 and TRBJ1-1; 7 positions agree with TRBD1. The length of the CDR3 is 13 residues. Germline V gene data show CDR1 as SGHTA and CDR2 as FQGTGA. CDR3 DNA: TGTGCCAGCAGCTTGACAGGGAACGCTGAAGCTTTCTTT. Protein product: CASSLTGNAEAFF. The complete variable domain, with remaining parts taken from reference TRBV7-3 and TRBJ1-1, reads GAGVSQTPSNKVTEKGKYVELRCDPISGHTALYWYRQSLGQGPEFLIYFQGTGAADDSGLPNDRFFAVRPEGSVSTLKIQRTERGDSAVYLCASSLTGNAEAFFGQGTRLTVV.